One and the same sample provided the 6 T cell receptor beta chains below, sequenced in a study of blood T cell repertoires in COVID-19. TCRdb's copy holds only in-frame clones and misses some; the assay was immunoSEQ multiplex PCR. The sample has some 66,000 clones; about 76% are singletons. The material sequenced was peripheral blood. These receptors were obtained from a woman of 80 years or more with acute or convalescent COVID-19.

The chain carries TRBV7-9 and TRBJ1-4, with 12 nucleotides matching TRBD1. This CDR3 has 16 residues. The V segment lost 5 bases and the J segment 9 bases; nucleotides outside the gene matches: 10. Germline CDR1 SEHNR, CDR2 FQNEAQ (reference sequence). The CDR3 region is CASSLYPGQGAKKLFF. The CDR3 DNA reads as TGTGCCAGCAGCCTGTACCCGGGACAGGGGGCTAAAAAACTGTTTTTT.

V gene TRBV30 combines with J gene TRBJ1-2; the match to TRBD1 covers 7 bases. Germline lookup yields CDR1 GTSNPN and CDR2 SVGIG (reference sequence). The CDR3 runs to 15 residues. Trimming removed 2 bases from V and 8 bases from J; junction bases left unmatched: 14. CDR3 sequence (DNA): TGTGCCTGGAGTATGAAGGGGGCCGCGAATCGAGGCTACACCTTC. This translates into CAWSMKGAANRGYTF.

V gene TRBV11-2 combines with J gene TRBJ2-7, with 12 nucleotides matching TRBD1. Germline V lookup: CDR1 SGHAT, CDR2 FQNNGV. V lost 5 bases and J lost 5; bases outside the gene matches: 13. There are 17 residues in the CDR3. As DNA, the CDR3 is TGTGCCAGCAGCACTCCGCGGGACAGGGGGCGTAAGGACGAGCAGTACTTC. Its translation is CASSTPRDRGRKDEQYF.

The chain has TRBV7-6 and TRBJ2-1; 8 nucleotides match TRBD2. This CDR3 has 18 amino acids. Trimming removed 5 bases from V and 9 bases from J; junction bases left unmatched: 21. Germline CDR1 SGHVS, CDR2 FNYEAQ. The CDR3 sequence is CASSRPNGLAEREAEQFF. DNA of the CDR3: TGTGCCAGCAGCCGCCCCAATGGACTAGCCGAGAGAGAGGCTGAGCAGTTCTTC.

This chain links TRBV2 with TRBJ1-6; D is possibly TRBD1 (5 bases). The CDR3 is 14 amino acids. V was shortened by 9 bases and J by 8 bases, with 17 bases between the two germline ends. Germline V gene sequence: CDR1 SNHLY, CDR2 FYNNEI. The CDR3 reads CASQWGGFDSPLHF. In nucleotides, the CDR3 is TGTGCCAGTCAATGGGGGGGTTTTGATTCACCCCTCCACTTT.

The V and J genes are TRBV7-2 and TRBJ1-2; D is undetermined. This CDR3 contains 14 residues. Trimming took 0 bases from V and 4 from J, leaving 9 bases between them. Germline CDR1 SGHTA, CDR2 FQGNSA. The CDR3 DNA is TGTGCCAGCAGCTTAGCGGCGGATAGCTATGGCTACACCTTC. The encoded protein is CASSLAADSYGYTF.